The clone carrying this T cell receptor beta chain was observed a handful of times. Its antigen remains unknown. This specimen belongs to a study of T-cell reconstitution after alpha-beta-depleted transplantation in children. Study observations and caveats: T-cell counts and diversity at one year post-transplant came mainly from newly produced T cells.

V was pared by 1 base and J by 2 bases, with 12 bases between. From germline, CDR1 is SGHTA and CDR2 FQGNSA. The CDR3 is 16 residues long. Construction of the TCRbeta library involved unique molecular identifiers. Via MiXCR, TCRdb re-called the PCR reads, giving one row per CDR3 protein. In the table there are hundreds of thousands of distinct CDR3 sequences, approximately 13% of which are singletons. The material sequenced was PBMCs, mostly from graft donor cells, taken 360 days after TCRalphabeta/CD19-depleted stem cell transplant. This chain connects TRBV7-2 to TRBJ2-1; perhaps TRBD2 as D (5 bases). This receptor was identified in a male patient under 18 who had a stem cell transplant for acute myeloid leukemia, so the T cells may come from the graft donor. The CDR3 sequence is CASSLVGVPPYNEQFF. The CDR3 DNA reads as TGTGCCAGCAGCTTAGTGGGAGTACCTCCCTACAATGAGCAGTTCTTC.